This record looks at one T cell receptor beta chain sequence and its context. The PCR made use of 60 Vbeta and 13 Jbeta primers. Repertoires were generated with immunoSEQ multiplex PCR, while TCRdb's copy carries only in-frame clones and drops some. In the table there are roughly 140,000 clones, approximately 80% of which are singletons. These data are taken from a study of cytomegalovirus exposure and HLA in healthy donors. V dropped 10 bases and J dropped 2 bases, with 15 bases sitting between them. Germline CDR1 reads SNHLY; CDR2 reads FYNNEI. The CDR3 covers 14 residues. V is TRBV2 and J is TRBJ2-1, with D perhaps matching TRBD2 (5 bases). Sequenced sample: PBMCs. The source is a woman aged 60-75 years in good health and CMV-seropositive. CDR3 loop: CATKESGPYNEQFF. The CDR3 region has the DNA TGTGCCACCAAGGAGAGCGGTCCCTACAATGAGCAGTTCTTC. The whole variable domain, remainder taken from reference TRBV2 and TRBJ2-1, is EPEVTQTPSHQVTQMGQEVILRCVPISNHLYFYWYRQILGQKVEFLVSFYNNEISEKSEIFDDQFSVERPDGSNFTLKIRSTKLEDSAMYFCATKESGPYNEQFFGPGTRLTVL.